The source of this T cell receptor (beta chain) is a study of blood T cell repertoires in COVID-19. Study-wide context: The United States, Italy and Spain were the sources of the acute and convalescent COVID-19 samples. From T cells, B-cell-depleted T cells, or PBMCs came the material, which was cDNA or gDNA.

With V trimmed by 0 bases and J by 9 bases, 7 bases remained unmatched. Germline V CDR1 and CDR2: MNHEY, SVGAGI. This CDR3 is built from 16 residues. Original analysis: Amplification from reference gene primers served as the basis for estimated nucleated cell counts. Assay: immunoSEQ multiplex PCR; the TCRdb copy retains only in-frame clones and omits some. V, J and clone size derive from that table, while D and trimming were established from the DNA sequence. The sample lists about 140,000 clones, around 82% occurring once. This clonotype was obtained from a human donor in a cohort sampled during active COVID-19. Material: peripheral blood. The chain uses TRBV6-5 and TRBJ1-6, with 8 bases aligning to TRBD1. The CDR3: CASSYSLDRDTSPLHF. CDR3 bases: TGTGCCAGCAGTTACTCGCTGGACAGGGACACTTCACCCCTCCACTTT.